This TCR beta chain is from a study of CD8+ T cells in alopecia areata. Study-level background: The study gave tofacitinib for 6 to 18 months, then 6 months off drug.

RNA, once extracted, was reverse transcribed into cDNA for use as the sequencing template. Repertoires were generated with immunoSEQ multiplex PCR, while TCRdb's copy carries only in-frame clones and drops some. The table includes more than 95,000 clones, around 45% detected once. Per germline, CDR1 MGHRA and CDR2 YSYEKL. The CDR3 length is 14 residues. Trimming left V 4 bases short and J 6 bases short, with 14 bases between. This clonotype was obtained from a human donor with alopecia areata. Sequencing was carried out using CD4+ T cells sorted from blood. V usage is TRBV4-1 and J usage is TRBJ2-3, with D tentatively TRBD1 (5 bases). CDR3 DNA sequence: TGCGCCAGCAGCCTAATCACGAAGGGGGATACGCAGTATTTT. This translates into CASSLITKGDTQYF.